This entry describes one TCR beta chain. Germline V gene lookup returns CDR1 SGHRS and CDR2 YFSETQ. Trimming pared 4 bases from V and 5 bases from J, leaving 9 bases between. This CDR3 has 12 residues. The data originate from a study of T-cell memory formation after mild COVID-19. For the study at large: Across donors, TCR clusters were largely donor specific.

MiXCR was run by TCRdb on the 5' RACE reads, yielding one entry per CDR3 protein. The sample has approximately 200,000 distinct CDR3 sequences, approximately 16% seen once. The receptor comes from an adult woman who had mild COVID-19 (a few samples of this study predate the infection). Cell type and time point are not known. The sequenced material came from PBMCs or a T cell subset sorted from them (not recorded which). J is TRBJ1-1 and V is TRBV5-1, with no clear D. CDR3 nucleotides: TGCGCCAGCAGCAGGGTTCAGACTGAAGCTTTCTTT. This translates into CASSRVQTEAFF.